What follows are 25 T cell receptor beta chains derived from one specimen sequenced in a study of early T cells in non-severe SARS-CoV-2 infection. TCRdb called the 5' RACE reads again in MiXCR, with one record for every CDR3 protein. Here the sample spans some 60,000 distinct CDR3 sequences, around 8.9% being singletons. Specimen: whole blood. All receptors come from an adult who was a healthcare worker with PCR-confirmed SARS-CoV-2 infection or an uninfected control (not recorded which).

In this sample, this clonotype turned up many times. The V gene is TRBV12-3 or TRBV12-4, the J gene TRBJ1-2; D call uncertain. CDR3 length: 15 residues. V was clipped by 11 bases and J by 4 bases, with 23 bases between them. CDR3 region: CAQQLVPREFYGYTF. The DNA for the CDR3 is TGTGCCCAGCAACTTGTCCCGCGAGAGTTCTATGGCTACACCTTC.

CDR3 sequence: CASSLSLNTEAFF. The CDR3 nucleotides read TGTGCCAGCAGCTTGAGCCTTAACACTGAAGCTTTCTTT. The chain combines TRBV11-1 with TRBJ1-1; D ambiguous. Between the trimmed V and J ends, which lost 3 bases and 2 bases, there was a span of 7 bases. The germline V gene encodes CDR1 SGHAT and CDR2 FQDESV (reference sequence). The CDR3 is 13 residues long.

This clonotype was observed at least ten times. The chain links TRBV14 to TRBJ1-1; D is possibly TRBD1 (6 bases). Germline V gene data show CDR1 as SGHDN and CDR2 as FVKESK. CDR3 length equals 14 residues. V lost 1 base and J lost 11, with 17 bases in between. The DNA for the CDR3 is TGTGCCAGCAGCCAAGCCGCCGGGGGCTTGGGGGCTTTCTTT. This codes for CASSQAAGGLGAFF.

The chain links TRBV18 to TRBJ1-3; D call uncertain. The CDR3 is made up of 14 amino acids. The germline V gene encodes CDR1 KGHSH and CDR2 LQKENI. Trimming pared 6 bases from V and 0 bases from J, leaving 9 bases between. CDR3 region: CASSRQSSGNTIYF. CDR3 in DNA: TGTGCCAGCTCCCGACAAAGCTCTGGAAACACCATATATTTT.

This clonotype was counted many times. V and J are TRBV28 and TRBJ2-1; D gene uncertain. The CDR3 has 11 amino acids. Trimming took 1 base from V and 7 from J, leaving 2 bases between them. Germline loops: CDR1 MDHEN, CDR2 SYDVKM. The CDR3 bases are TGTGCCAGCAGTTTATTTAATGAGCAGTTCTTC. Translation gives CASSLFNEQFF.

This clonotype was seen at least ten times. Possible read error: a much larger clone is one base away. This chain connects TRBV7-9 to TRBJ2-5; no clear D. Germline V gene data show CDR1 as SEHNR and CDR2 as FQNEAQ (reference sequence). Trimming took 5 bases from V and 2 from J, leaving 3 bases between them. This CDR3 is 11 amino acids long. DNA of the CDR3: TGTGCCAGCAGCGTACAAGAGACCCAGTACTTC. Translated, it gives CASSVQETQYF. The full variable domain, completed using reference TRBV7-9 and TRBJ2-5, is DTGVSQNPRHKITKRGQNVTFRCDPISEHNRLYWYRQTLGQGPEFLTYFQNEAQLEKSRLLSDRFSAERPKGSFSTLEIQRTEQGDSAMYLCASSVQETQYFGPGTRLLVL.

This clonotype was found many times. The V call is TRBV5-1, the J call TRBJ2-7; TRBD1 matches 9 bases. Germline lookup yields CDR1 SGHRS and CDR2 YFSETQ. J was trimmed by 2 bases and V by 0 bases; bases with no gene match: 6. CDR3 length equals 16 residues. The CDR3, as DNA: TGCGCCAGCAGCTTGGCAAGGACAGGGGCGCCCTACGAGCAGTACTTC. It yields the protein CASSLARTGAPYEQYF.

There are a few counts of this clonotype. CDR3 residues: CASSLADTGELFF. The CDR3 nucleotides read TGTGCCAGCAGCTTAGCGGACACCGGGGAGCTGTTTTTT. The chain uses TRBV7-9 and TRBJ2-2; D not resolved. Germline-derived CDR1 and CDR2 are SEHNR and FQNEAQ (reference sequence). This CDR3 is 13 amino acids long. Trimming shortened V by 0 bases and J by 3 bases, and 2 bases separated the two germline ends.

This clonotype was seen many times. The CDR3 region is CASSPGQGGHDEQFF. DNA for the CDR3: TGTGCCAGCAGCCCCGGACAGGGAGGGCACGATGAGCAGTTCTTC. V usage is TRBV11-3 and J usage is TRBJ2-1, with a weak D call TRBD1 (8 bases). Germline CDR1 reads SGHNT; CDR2 reads YENEEA. Trimming stripped 5 bases from V and 8 bases from J, with 19 bases between. The CDR3 has 15 residues.

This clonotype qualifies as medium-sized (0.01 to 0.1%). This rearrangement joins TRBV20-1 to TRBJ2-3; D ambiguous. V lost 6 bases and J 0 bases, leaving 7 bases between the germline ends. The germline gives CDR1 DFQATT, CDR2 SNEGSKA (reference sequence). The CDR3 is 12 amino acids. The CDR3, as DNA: TGCAGTGCCGGGCCTAGCACAGATACGCAGTATTTT. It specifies CSAGPSTDTQYF.

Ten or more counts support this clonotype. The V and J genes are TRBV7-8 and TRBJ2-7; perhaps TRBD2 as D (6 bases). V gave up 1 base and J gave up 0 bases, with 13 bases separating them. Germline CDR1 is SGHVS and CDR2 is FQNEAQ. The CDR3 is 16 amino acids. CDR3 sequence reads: CASSLGLALNSYEQYF. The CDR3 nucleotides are TGTGCCAGCAGCTTAGGGCTAGCGCTGAACTCCTACGAGCAGTACTTC.

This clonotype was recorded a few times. The CDR3 loop is CASSLWRGGDTQYF. The CDR3 nucleotides read TGTGCCAGCAGCTTGTGGCGGGGTGGGGATACGCAGTATTTT. The V and J genes are TRBV5-4 and TRBJ2-3, with a tentative D call TRBD2 (6 bases). CDR1 is SGHNT and CDR2 is YYREEE in the germline V gene (reference sequence). The CDR3 consists of 14 residues. V shed 1 base and J shed 6 bases, with 12 bases lying between them.

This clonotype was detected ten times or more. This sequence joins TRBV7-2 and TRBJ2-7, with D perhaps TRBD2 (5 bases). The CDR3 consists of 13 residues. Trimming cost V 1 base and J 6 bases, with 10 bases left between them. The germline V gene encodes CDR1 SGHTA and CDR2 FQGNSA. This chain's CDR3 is CASSLGVGGEQYF. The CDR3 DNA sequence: TGTGCCAGCAGCTTAGGTGTCGGAGGCGAGCAGTACTTC.

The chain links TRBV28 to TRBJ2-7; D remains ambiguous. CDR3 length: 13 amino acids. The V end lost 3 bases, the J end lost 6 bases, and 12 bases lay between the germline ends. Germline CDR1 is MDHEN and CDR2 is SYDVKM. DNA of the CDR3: TGTGCCAGCAGTTTTCCTCCCGACGGCGAGCAGTACTTC. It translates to CASSFPPDGEQYF.

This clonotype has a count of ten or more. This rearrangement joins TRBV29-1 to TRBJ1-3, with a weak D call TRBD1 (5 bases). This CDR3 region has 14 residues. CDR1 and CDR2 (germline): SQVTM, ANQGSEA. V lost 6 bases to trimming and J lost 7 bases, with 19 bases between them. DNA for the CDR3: TGCAGCGTGCCCTGGGACGCCGAGGGGAACACCATATATTTT. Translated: CSVPWDAEGNTIYF.

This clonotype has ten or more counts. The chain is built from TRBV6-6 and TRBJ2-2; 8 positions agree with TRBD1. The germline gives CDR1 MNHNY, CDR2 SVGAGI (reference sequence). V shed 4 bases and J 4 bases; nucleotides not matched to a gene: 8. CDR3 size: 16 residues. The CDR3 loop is CASSFRTGRSTGELFF. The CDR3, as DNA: TGTGCCAGCAGTTTTCGGACAGGGCGGAGCACCGGGGAGCTGTTTTTT.

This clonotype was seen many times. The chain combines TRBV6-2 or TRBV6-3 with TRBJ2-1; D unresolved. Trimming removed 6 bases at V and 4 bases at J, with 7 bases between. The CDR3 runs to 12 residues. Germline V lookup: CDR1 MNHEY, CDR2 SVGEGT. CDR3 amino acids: CASSPYYNEQFF. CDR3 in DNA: TGTGCCAGCAGCCCTTATTACAATGAGCAGTTCTTC.

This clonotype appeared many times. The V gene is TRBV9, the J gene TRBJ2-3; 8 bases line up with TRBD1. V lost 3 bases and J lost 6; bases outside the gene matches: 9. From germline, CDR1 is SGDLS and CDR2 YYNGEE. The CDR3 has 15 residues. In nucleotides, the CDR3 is TGTGCCAGCAGCGCGGGGACAGGTGTCCCGGATACGCAGTATTTT. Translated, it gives CASSAGTGVPDTQYF.

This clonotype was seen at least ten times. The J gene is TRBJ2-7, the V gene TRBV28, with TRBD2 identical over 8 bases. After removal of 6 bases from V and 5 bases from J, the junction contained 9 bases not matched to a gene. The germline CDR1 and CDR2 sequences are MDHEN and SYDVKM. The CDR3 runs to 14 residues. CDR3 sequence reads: CASSPAGGYHEQYF. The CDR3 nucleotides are TGTGCCAGCAGCCCCGCGGGGGGTTACCACGAGCAGTACTTC.

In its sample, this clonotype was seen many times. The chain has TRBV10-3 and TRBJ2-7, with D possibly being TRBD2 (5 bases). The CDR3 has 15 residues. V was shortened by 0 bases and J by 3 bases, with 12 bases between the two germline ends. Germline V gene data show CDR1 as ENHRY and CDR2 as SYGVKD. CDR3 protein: CAISESRTAGYEQYF. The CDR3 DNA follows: TGTGCCATCAGTGAGTCGAGGACTGCCGGCTACGAGCAGTACTTC.

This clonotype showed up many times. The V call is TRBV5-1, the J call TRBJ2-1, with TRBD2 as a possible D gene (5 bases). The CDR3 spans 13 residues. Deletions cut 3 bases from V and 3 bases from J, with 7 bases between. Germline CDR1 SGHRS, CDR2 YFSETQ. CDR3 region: CASSWRSYNEQFF. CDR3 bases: TGCGCCAGCAGCTGGAGGAGCTACAATGAGCAGTTCTTC.

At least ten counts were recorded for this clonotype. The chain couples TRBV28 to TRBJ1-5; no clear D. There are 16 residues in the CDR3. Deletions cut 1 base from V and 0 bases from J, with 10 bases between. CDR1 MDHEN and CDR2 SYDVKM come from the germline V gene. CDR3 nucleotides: TGTGCCAGCAGTTTATACCCAGCCTATAGCAATCAGCCCCAGCATTTT. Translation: CASSLYPAYSNQPQHF.

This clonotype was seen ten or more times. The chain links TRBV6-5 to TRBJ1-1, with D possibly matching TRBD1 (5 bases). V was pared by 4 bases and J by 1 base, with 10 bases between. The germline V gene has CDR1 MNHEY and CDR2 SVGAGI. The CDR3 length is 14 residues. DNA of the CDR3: TGTGCCAGCAGTTCAACGACAGAGAACACTGAAGCTTTCTTT. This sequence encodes CASSSTTENTEAFF.

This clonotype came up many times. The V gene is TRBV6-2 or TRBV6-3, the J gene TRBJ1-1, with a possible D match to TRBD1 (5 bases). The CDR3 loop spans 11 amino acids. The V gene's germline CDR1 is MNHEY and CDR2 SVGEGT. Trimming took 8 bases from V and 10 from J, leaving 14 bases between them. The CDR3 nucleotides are TGTGCCAGCCTTTCTCAGGGTTTAGCTTTCTTT. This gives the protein CASLSQGLAFF.

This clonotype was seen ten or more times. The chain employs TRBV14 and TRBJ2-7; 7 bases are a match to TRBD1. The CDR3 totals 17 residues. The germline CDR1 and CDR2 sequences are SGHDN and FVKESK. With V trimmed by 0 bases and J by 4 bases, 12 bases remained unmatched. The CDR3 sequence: CASSQDSLTGVGYEQYF. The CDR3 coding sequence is TGTGCCAGCAGCCAAGATTCGCTAACAGGGGTTGGGTACGAGCAGTACTTC. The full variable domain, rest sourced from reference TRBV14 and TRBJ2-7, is EAGVTQFPSHSVIEKGQTVTLRCDPISGHDNLYWYRRVMGKEIKFLLHFVKESKQDESGMPNNRFLAERTGGTYSTLKVQPAELEDSGVYFCASSQDSLTGVGYEQYFGPGTRLTVT.